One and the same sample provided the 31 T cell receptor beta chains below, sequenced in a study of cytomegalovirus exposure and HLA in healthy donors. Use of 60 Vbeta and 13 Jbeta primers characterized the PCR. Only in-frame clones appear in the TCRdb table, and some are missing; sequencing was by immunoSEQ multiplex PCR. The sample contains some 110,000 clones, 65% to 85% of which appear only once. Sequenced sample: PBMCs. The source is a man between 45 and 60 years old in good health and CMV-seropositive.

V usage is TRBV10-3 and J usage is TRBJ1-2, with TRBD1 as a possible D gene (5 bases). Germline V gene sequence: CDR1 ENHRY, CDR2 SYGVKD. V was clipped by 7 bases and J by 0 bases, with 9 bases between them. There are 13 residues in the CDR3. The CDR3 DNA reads TGTGCCATCACTTTGACAGCTAACTATGGCTACACCTTC. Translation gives CAITLTANYGYTF.

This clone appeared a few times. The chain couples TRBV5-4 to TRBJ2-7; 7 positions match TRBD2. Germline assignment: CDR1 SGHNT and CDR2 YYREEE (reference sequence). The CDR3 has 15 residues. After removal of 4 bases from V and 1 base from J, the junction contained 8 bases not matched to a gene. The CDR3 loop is CASSPRSGTSYEQYF. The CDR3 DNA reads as TGTGCCAGCAGCCCCAGGAGCGGGACGTCCTACGAGCAGTACTTC.

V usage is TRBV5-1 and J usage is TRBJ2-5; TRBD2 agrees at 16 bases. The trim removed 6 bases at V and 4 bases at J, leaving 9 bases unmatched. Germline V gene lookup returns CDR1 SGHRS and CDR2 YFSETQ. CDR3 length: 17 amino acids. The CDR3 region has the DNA TGCGCCAGCAAAATGGGACTAGCGGGGGGGACGAGAGAGACCCAGTACTTC. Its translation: CASKMGLAGGTRETQYF. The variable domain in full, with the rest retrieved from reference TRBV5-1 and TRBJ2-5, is KAGVTQTPRYLIKTRGQQVTLSCSPISGHRSVSWYQQTPGQGLQFLFEYFSETQRNKGNFPGRFSGRQFSNSRSEMNVSTLELGDSALYLCASKMGLAGGTRETQYFGPGTRLLVL.

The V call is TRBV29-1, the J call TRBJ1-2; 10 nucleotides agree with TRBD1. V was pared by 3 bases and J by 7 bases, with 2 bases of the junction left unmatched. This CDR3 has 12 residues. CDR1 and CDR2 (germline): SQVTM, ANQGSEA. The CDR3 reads CSVDWTGGGYTF. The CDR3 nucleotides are TGCAGCGTTGATTGGACAGGGGGTGGCTACACCTTC.

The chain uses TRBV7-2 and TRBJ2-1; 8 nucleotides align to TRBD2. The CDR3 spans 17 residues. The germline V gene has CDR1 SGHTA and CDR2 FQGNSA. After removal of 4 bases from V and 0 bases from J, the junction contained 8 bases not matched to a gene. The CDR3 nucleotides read TGTGCCAGCAGCTCACCTTCCGGGACTAGCTCCTACAATGAGCAGTTCTTC. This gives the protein CASSSPSGTSSYNEQFF.

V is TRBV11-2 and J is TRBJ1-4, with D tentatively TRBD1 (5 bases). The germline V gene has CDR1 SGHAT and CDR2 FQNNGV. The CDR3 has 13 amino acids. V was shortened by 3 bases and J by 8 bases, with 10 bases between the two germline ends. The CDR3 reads CASSFRRAEKLFF. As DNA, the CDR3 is TGTGCCAGCAGCTTTCGCAGGGCGGAAAAACTGTTTTTT.

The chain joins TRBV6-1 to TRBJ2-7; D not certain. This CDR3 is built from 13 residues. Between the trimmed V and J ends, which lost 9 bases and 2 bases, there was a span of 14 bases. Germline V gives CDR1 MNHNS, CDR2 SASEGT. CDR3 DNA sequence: TGTGCCAGTCATACTTCTTTAGCCTACGAGCAGTACTTC. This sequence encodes CASHTSLAYEQYF.

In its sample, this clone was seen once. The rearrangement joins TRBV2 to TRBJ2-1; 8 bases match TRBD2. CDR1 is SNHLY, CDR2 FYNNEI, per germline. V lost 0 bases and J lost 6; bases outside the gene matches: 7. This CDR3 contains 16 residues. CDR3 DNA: TGTGCCAGCAGTGAAGCGCTGACGGGGGGGTCCAATGAGCAGTTCTTC. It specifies CASSEALTGGSNEQFF. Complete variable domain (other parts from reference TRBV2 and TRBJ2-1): EPEVTQTPSHQVTQMGQEVILRCVPISNHLYFYWYRQILGQKVEFLVSFYNNEISEKSEIFDDQFSVERPDGSNFTLKIRSTKLEDSAMYFCASSEALTGGSNEQFFGPGTRLTVL.

CDR3 protein: CASNGWGERETHEQFF. Written as DNA, the CDR3 is TGTGCCAGCAACGGGTGGGGGGAGCGGGAGACCCATGAGCAGTTCTTC. This rearrangement joins TRBV27 to TRBJ2-1; 8 bases line up with TRBD2. The length of the CDR3 is 16 residues. Germline V gene sequence: CDR1 MNHEY, CDR2 SMNVEV (reference sequence). The junction had 16 bases not matched to a gene; V was cut back by 7 bases and J by 8 bases.

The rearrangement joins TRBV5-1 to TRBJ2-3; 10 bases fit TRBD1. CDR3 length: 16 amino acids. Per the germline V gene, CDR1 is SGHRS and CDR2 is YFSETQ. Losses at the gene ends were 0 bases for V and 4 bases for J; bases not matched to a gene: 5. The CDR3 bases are TGCGCCAGCAGCTTGGGAGCGACAGGGGGCTCAGATACGCAGTATTTT. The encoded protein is CASSLGATGGSDTQYF.

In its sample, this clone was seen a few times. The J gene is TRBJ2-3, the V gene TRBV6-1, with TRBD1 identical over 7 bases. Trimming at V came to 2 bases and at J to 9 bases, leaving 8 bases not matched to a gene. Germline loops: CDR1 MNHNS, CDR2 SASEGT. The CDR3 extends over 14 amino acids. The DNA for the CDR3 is TGTGCCAGCAGTGAACTCCTCCGGACAGGAACGCAGTATTTT. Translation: CASSELLRTGTQYF.

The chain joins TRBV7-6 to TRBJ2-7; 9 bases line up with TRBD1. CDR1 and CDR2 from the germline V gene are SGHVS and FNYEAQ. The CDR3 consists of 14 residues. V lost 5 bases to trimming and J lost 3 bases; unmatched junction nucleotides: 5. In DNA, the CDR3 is TGTGCCAGCAGCCCGGGACAGGGCGGCTACGAGCAGTACTTC. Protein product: CASSPGQGGYEQYF.

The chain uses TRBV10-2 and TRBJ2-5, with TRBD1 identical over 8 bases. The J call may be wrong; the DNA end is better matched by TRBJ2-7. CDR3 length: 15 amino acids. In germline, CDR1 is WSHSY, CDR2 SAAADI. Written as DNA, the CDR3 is TGCGCCAGCAGCCATGACAGGGGATTACCCTACGAGCAGTACTTC. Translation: CASSHDRGLPYEQYF.

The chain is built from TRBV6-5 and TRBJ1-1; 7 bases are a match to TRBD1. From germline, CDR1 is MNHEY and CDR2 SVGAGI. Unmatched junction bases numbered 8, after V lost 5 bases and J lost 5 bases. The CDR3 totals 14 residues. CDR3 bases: TGTGCCAGCAGTCGACAGGGATTCAAGACTGAAGCTTTCTTT. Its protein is CASSRQGFKTEAFF.

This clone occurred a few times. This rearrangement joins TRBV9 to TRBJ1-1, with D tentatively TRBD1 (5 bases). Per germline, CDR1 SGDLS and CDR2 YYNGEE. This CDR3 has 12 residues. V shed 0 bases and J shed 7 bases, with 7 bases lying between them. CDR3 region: CASSVETGEAFF. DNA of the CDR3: TGTGCCAGCAGCGTAGAAACAGGTGAAGCTTTCTTT. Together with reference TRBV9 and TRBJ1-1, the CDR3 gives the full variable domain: DSGVTQTPKHLITATGQRVTLRCSPRSGDLSVYWYQQSLDQGLQFLIQYYNGEERAKGNILERFSAQQFPDLHSELNLSSLELGDSALYFCASSVETGEAFFGQGTRLTVV.

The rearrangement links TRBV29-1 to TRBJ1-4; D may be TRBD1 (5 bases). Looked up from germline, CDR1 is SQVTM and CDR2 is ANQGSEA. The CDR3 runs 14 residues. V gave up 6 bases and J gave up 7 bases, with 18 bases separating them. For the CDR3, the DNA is TGCAGCGTCCCCCAAGACAGTTCGAGTGAAAAACTGTTTTTT. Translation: CSVPQDSSSEKLFF.

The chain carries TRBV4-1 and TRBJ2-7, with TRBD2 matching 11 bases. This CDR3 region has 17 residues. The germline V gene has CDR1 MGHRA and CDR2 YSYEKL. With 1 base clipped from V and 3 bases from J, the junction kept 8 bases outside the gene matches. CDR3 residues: CASSQGWGSGGGYEQYF. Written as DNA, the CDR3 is TGCGCCAGCAGCCAAGGTTGGGGTAGCGGGGGGGGCTACGAGCAGTACTTC.

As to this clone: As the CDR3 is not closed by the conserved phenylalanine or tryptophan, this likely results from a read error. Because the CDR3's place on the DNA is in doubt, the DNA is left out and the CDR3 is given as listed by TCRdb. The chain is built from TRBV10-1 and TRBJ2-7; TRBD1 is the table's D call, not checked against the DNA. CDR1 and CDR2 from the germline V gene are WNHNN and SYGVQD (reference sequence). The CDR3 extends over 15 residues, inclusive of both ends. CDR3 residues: CASSGGFGTGCPTTL.

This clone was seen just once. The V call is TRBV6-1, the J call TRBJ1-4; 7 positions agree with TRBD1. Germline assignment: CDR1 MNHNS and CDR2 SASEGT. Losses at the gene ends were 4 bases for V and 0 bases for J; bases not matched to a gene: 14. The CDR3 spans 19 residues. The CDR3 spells CASSARLRDRQATNEKLFF. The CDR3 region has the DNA TGTGCCAGCAGTGCTAGATTACGGGACAGACAAGCAACTAATGAAAAACTGTTTTTT.

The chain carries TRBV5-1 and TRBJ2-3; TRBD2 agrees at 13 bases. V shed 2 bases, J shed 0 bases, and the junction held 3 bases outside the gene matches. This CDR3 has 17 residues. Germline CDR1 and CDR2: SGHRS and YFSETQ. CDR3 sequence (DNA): TGCGCCAGCAGCTTCGGACTAGCGGGAGTCAGCACAGATACGCAGTATTTT. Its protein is CASSFGLAGVSTDTQYF. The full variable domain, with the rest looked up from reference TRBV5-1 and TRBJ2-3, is KAGVTQTPRYLIKTRGQQVTLSCSPISGHRSVSWYQQTPGQGLQFLFEYFSETQRNKGNFPGRFSGRQFSNSRSEMNVSTLELGDSALYLCASSFGLAGVSTDTQYFGPGTRLTVL.

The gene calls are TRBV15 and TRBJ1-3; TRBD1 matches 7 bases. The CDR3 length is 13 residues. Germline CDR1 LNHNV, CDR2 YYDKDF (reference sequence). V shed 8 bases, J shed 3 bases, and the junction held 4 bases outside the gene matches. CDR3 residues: CATQRTGGNTIYF. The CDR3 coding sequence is TGTGCCACCCAGCGGACAGGTGGAAACACCATATATTTT.

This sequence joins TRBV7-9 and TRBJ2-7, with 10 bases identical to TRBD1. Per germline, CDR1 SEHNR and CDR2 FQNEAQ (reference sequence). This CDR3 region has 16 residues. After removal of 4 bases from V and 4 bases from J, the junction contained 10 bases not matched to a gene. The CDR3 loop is CASSSSRQGARYEQYF. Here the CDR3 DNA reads TGTGCCAGCAGCTCCTCTCGACAGGGGGCGCGGTACGAGCAGTACTTC.

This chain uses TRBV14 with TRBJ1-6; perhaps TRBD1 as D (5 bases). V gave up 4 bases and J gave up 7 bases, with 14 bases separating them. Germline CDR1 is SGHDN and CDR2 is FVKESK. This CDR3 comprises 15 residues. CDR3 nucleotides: TGTGCCAGCAGCCGATTACAGGTGGGAAATTCACCCCTCCACTTT. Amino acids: CASSRLQVGNSPLHF.

The CDR3 DNA sequence: TGCAGCGTTCCTTTCGCGGGACCCATGAACACTGAAGCTTTCTTT. It is translated as CSVPFAGPMNTEAFF. The genes are TRBV29-1 and TRBJ1-1, with a tentative D call TRBD1 (5 bases). This CDR3 has 15 residues. V lost 5 bases and J 0 bases, leaving 16 bases between the germline ends. Germline V lookup: CDR1 SQVTM, CDR2 ANQGSEA. The whole variable domain, filled in from reference TRBV29-1 and TRBJ1-1, reads SAVISQKPSRDICQRGTSLTIQCQVDSQVTMMFWYRQQPGQSLTLIATANQGSEATYESGFVIDKFPISRPNLTFSTLTVSNMSPEDSSIYLCSVPFAGPMNTEAFFGQGTRLTVV.

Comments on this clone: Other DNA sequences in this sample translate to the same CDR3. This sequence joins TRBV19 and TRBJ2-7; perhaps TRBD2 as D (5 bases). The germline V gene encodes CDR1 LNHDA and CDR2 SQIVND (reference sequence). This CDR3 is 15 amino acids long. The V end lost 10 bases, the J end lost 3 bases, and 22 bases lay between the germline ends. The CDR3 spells CATSQIETGNYEQYF. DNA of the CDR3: TGTGCCACCTCCCAAATAGAAACGGGGAACTACGAGCAGTACTTC.

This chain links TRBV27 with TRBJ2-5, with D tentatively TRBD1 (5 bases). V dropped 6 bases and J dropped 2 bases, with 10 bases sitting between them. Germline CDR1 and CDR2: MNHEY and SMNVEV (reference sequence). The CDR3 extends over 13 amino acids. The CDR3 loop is CASSPRVQETQYF. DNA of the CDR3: TGTGCCAGCAGCCCCAGGGTTCAAGAGACCCAGTACTTC.

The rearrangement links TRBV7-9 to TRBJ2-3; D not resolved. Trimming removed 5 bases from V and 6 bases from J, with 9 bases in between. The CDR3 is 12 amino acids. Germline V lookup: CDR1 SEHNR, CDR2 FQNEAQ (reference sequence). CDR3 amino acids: CASSPTSDTQYF. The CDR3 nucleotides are TGTGCCAGCAGCCCCACATCGGATACGCAGTATTTT.

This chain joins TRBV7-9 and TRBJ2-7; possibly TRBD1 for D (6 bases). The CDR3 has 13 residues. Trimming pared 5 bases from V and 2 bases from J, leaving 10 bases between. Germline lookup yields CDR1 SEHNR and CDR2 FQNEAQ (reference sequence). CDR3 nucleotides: TGTGCCAGCAGCCCGGACAGCCCCTACGAGCAGTACTTC. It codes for CASSPDSPYEQYF.

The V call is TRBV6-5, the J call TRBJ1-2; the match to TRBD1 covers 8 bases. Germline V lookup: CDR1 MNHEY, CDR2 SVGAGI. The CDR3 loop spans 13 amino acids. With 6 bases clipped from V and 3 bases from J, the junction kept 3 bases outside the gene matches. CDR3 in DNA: TGTGCCAGCAGGTCGGACAGGGACTATGGCTACACCTTC. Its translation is CASRSDRDYGYTF.

The CDR3 DNA follows: TGTGCCAGCAGCCCCTGGGGCCCCGGGGAGCTGTTTTTT. Residues: CASSPWGPGELFF. This sequence joins TRBV7-2 and TRBJ2-2, with D tentatively TRBD1 (5 bases). V lost 5 bases, J lost 6 bases, and 10 bases lay in between. The CDR3 is made up of 13 amino acids. Per germline, CDR1 SGHTA and CDR2 FQGNSA. Looking up the rest from reference TRBV7-2 and TRBJ2-2 gives the full variable domain: GAGVSQSPSNKVTEKGKDVELRCDPISGHTALYWYRQSLGQGLEFLIYFQGNSAPDKSGLPSDRFSAERTGGSVSTLTIQRTQQEDSAVYLCASSPWGPGELFFGEGSRLTVL.

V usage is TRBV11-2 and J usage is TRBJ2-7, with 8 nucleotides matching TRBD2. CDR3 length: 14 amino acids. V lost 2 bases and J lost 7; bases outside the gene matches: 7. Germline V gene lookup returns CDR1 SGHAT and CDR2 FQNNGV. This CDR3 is CASSLPGGPWEQYF. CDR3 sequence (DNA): TGTGCCAGCAGCTTACCGGGAGGGCCGTGGGAGCAGTACTTC. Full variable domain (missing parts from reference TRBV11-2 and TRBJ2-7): EAGVAQSPRYKIIEKRQSVAFWCNPISGHATLYWYQQILGQGPKLLIQFQNNGVVDDSQLPKDRFSAERLKGVDSTLKIQPAKLEDSAVYLCASSLPGGPWEQYFGPGTRLTVT.